The source of this T cell receptor beta chain is a study of blood T cell repertoires in COVID-19. Study-wide background: The study drew acute and convalescent COVID-19 samples from the United States, Italy and Spain. PBMCs, B-cell-depleted T cells, or T cells were the source of the cDNA or gDNA that made up the material.

As handled by the study authors: Reference gene primer amplification gave estimated nucleated cell counts. Assay used: immunoSEQ multiplex PCR; TCRdb lists only in-frame clones, some missing. V and J calls and clone size follow that table, whereas D and trimming were derived from the DNA. Of some 150,000 clones listed, around 85% are singletons. Sequenced material: peripheral blood. The clonotype was recovered from a woman in her 70s with acute or convalescent COVID-19.

The CDR3 region is CASRPSGGAGETQYF. The CDR3 DNA reads TGCGCCAGCAGACCCAGCGGGGGTGCTGGAGAGACCCAGTACTTC. The chain employs TRBV5-1 and TRBJ2-5; 8 bases agree with TRBD2. Germline V lookup: CDR1 SGHRS, CDR2 YFSETQ. The CDR3 loop spans 15 amino acids. J lost 4 bases, V lost 5 bases, and 10 bases had no gene match.